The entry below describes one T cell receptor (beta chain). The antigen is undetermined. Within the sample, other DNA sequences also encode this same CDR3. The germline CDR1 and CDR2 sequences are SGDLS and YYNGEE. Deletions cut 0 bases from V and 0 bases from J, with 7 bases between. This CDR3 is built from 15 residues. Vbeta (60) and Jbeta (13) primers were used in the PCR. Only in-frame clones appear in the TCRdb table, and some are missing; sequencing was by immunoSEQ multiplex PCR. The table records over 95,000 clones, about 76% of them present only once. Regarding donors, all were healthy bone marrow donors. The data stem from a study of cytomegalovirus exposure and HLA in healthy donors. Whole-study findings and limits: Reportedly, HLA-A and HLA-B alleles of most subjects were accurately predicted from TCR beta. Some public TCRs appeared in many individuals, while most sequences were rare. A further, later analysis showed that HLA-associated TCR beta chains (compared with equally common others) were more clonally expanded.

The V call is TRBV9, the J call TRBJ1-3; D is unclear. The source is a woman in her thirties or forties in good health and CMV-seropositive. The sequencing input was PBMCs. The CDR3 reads CASSVGGTSGNTIYF. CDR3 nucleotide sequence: TGTGCCAGCAGCGTAGGCGGCACCTCTGGAAACACCATATATTTT.